Listed below are T cell receptor beta chains from one sample, sequenced in a study of shared clonotypes between healthy human individuals. Data came from immunoSEQ multiplex PCR; TCRdb stores just in-frame clones and leaves some out. There are approximately 1.1 million clones in the sample; more than 75% occur only once, and more than 0.45% lies in the top ten. Sequenced material: memory CD4+ T cells from PBMCs. The receptors were gathered from a young man in good health. Some clones in this sample may be carry-over from other donors' samples. CDR3s include the opening cysteine and the closing phenylalanine or tryptophan. Clone size is stated in some rows and not others, as once, few, many or a class when expanded.

CASRSGQRSTGELFF TRBV6-6 few
CASSPPNRASSYNEQFF TRBV18 once
CASSMIPVTGANVLTF TRBV18 -
CASSLSGLAGYNEQFF TRBV5-1 -
CASSPLVGETQYF TRBV7-2 -
CASSPGTPSTDTQYF TRBV28 -
CASKSRLATDTQYF TRBV10-2 once
CASSFGDPGRKTQYF TRBV28 -
CASSPQGLNTEAFF TRBV6-1 few
CASSLGGGDAYGYTF TRBV7-9 -
CASSRQGIDYGYTF TRBV5-4 -
CASSTGLAGNTGELFF TRBV19 -
CASRQGALGETQYF TRBV19 -
CASSPLANYHETQYF TRBV19 -
CASSTVLAGGPHEQFF TRBV5-1 -
CASSSGQTKYNEQFF TRBV27 -
CASDWSGGLGNTGELFF TRBV5-1 -
CASSLAQGAGDTQYF TRBV5-1 -
CASSLGRVATQYF TRBV7-8 -
CASSSVGRGTSTYEQYF TRBV7-2 -
CASGAQTGHLFF TRBV12-5 -
CASSGGTATDTQYF TRBV5-1 -
CASSQDLQRGNTIYF TRBV4-2 few
CASSYSEDQPQHF TRBV6-6 -
CSVKKGGRADTQYF TRBV29-1 once
CASSYSTGTGVETQYF TRBV6-6 -
CASSSTRASEQYF TRBV5-1 -
CASSPPERAYNEQFF TRBV11-2 -
CASGLAGGGDTEAFF TRBV12-5 -
CSVVGFMNTEAFF TRBV29-1 -
CASSFLAGDGSEQYF TRBV28 many
CATNRDLRGSGYTF TRBV6-5 few
CASSYGQSYGYTF TRBV7-9 -
CATSRDPGGNQPQHF TRBV15 -
CASYMTGGNTIYF TRBV28 -
CASSPVGQGTDTQYF TRBV5-4 many
CASSGGTSGQETQYF TRBV5-4 -
CASSLAGVSPYEQYF TRBV27 few
CASSLAQLAETQYF TRBV5-1 once
CASSRVGTEAFF TRBV27 -
CASSYSKTTFTGELFF TRBV6-6 -
CAWSVWAGANNEQFF TRBV30 many
CASSSPGQGPGYTF TRBV7-2 -
CASSLPDRAPEAFF TRBV28 once
CASSQLGIGAFF TRBV4-1 -